One sample yielded the 24 T cell receptor beta chains listed below, sequenced in a study of T cell responses to AZD1222 COVID-19 vaccine. TCRdb keeps only in-frame clones here, not all; method: immunoSEQ multiplex PCR. Counted here are roughly 150,000 clones, 87% occurring once; the ten biggest clones make up over 1%. The sample consisted of peripheral blood, taken 28 days after the second AZD1222 dose. All receptors derive from an adult who received the AZD1222 COVID-19 vaccine.

The chain recombines TRBV11-2 with TRBJ1-5, with a weak D call TRBD1 (5 bases). Germline CDR1 SGHAT, CDR2 FQNNGV. V was shortened by 2 bases and J by 6 bases, with 14 bases between the two germline ends. The CDR3 extends over 15 amino acids. In DNA, the CDR3 is TGTGCCAGCAGCTTATGGGAGAAGGGGCGTCAGCCCCAGCATTTT. Protein product: CASSLWEKGRQPQHF. The whole variable domain, remainder taken from reference TRBV11-2 and TRBJ1-5, is EAGVAQSPRYKIIEKRQSVAFWCNPISGHATLYWYQQILGQGPKLLIQFQNNGVVDDSQLPKDRFSAERLKGVDSTLKIQPAKLEDSAVYLCASSLWEKGRQPQHFGDGTRLSIL.

The J gene is TRBJ1-4, the V gene TRBV19; 8 nucleotides line up with TRBD1. In germline, CDR1 is LNHDA, CDR2 SQIVND (reference sequence). Trimming at V came to 10 bases and at J to 7 bases, leaving 8 bases not matched to a gene. CDR3 length: 13 amino acids. The CDR3 sequence is CATTGTGGEKLFF. In DNA, the CDR3 is TGTGCCACCACCGGGACAGGCGGTGAAAAACTGTTTTTT.

This chain joins TRBV4-1 and TRBJ2-2; 7 positions match TRBD2. Losses at the gene ends were 5 bases for V and 4 bases for J; bases not matched to a gene: 7. CDR3 length equals 15 residues. Per germline, CDR1 MGHRA and CDR2 YSYEKL. CDR3 in DNA: TGCGCCAGCAGCTCTGGACCGGGAGGCACCGGGGAGCTGTTTTTT. Amino acid sequence: CASSSGPGGTGELFF.

The chain uses TRBV25-1 and TRBJ2-5; no definite D call. Trimming took off 3 bases at V and 3 bases at J, with 11 bases between the two ends. There are 14 residues in the CDR3. The germline gives CDR1 MGHDK, CDR2 SYGVNS. CDR3 in DNA: TGTGCCAGCAGTGATCTAGACGGAAAAGAGACCCAGTACTTC. Translation gives CASSDLDGKETQYF.

This chain connects TRBV6-2 or TRBV6-3 to TRBJ2-1; 13 bases fit TRBD2. There are 19 residues in the CDR3. Germline CDR1 is MNHEY and CDR2 is SVGEGT. V lost 2 bases and J lost 9; bases outside the gene matches: 16. The CDR3 spells CASSYPDPLTSGGAVEQFF. The CDR3 DNA follows: TGTGCCAGCAGTTACCCCGACCCGCTCACTAGCGGGGGGGCCGTTGAGCAGTTCTTC.

The chain recombines TRBV7-9 with TRBJ1-5; D perhaps matches TRBD1 (6 bases). Trimming took off 2 bases at V and 6 bases at J, with 17 bases between the two ends. Germline assignment: CDR1 SEHNR and CDR2 FQNEAQ (reference sequence). CDR3 length: 16 residues. CDR3 DNA sequence: TGTGCCAGCAGCTTATACTACGAGGGGGAGGTTCAGCCCCAGCATTTT. It specifies CASSLYYEGEVQPQHF.

The rearrangement links TRBV15 to TRBJ1-1, with D hard to call. The germline CDR1 and CDR2 sequences are LNHNV and YYDKDF (reference sequence). The germline V and J ends were trimmed by 6 bases and 4 bases, with 12 bases remaining between them. The CDR3 consists of 13 residues. The DNA of the CDR3 is TGTGCCACCAGGCCCAGGTTCGGCACTGAAGCTTTCTTT. The encoded protein is CATRPRFGTEAFF.

This chain connects TRBV15 to TRBJ2-7, with D maybe TRBD2 (5 bases). In germline, CDR1 is LNHNV, CDR2 YYDKDF (reference sequence). The V gene lost 0 bases and the J gene lost 3 bases, with 12 bases spanning the gap. The CDR3 runs to 15 residues. The CDR3 here is CATSRDLYSGYEQYF. Written as DNA, the CDR3 is TGTGCCACCAGCAGAGACCTATACAGCGGCTACGAGCAGTACTTC.

V usage is TRBV7-9 and J usage is TRBJ2-3, with D tentatively TRBD2 (7 bases). Trimming removed 3 bases at V and 2 bases at J, with 12 bases between. Germline assignment: CDR1 SEHNR and CDR2 FQNEAQ (reference sequence). CDR3 size: 15 residues. The CDR3 bases are TGTGCCAGCAGCTTGGGGGGGCGAGACACAGATACGCAGTATTTT. Protein product: CASSLGGRDTDTQYF.

J is TRBJ2-1 and V is TRBV19; TRBD2 matches at 7 bases. The germline V gene has CDR1 LNHDA and CDR2 SQIVND (reference sequence). The CDR3 covers 15 residues. The V segment lost 2 bases and the J segment 4 bases; nucleotides outside the gene matches: 5. In nucleotides, the CDR3 is TGTGCCAGTAGTATATCGGGGGGACTATACAATGAGCAGTTCTTC. Translating gives CASSISGGLYNEQFF.

The V gene is TRBV11-2, the J gene TRBJ1-2; 7 bases are shared with TRBD1. V was clipped by 5 bases and J by 2 bases; unmatched bases: 11. This CDR3 spans 16 amino acids. Germline CDR1 and CDR2: SGHAT and FQNNGV. This CDR3 reads CASSPWRDRVNYGYTF. The CDR3 coding sequence is TGTGCCAGCAGCCCGTGGCGCGACAGGGTCAACTATGGCTACACCTTC.

This clone has a single count. The chain carries TRBV14 and TRBJ2-7; TRBD1 might be the D (6 bases). This CDR3 spans 15 amino acids. Trimming removed 6 bases at V and 7 bases at J, with 22 bases between. The germline V gene has CDR1 SGHDN and CDR2 FVKESK. CDR3 DNA sequence: TGTGCCAGCAGTCCGCTTTGGGACACCATCGGGGAGCAGTACTTC. Translating gives CASSPLWDTIGEQYF.

This clone appeared once. The genes are TRBV11-2 and TRBJ1-6, with a tentative D call TRBD1 (6 bases). Germline V lookup: CDR1 SGHAT, CDR2 FQNNGV. V gave up 5 bases and J gave up 9 bases, with 20 bases separating them. This CDR3 is 16 amino acids long. CDR3 nucleotides: TGTGCCAGCAGCAGTACAGGGTCCGGGGGAAGTTCACCCCTCCACTTT. Translated, it gives CASSSTGSGGSSPLHF. Full variable domain (remainder filled in from reference TRBV11-2 and TRBJ1-6): EAGVAQSPRYKIIEKRQSVAFWCNPISGHATLYWYQQILGQGPKLLIQFQNNGVVDDSQLPKDRFSAERLKGVDSTLKIQPAKLEDSAVYLCASSSTGSGGSSPLHFGNGTRLTVT.

The chain carries TRBV15 and TRBJ1-4; D not certain. V was clipped by 1 base and J by 6 bases, with 6 bases between them. The CDR3 has 13 amino acids. Looked up from germline, CDR1 is LNHNV and CDR2 is YYDKDF (reference sequence). CDR3 in amino acids: CATSRGQDEKLFF. The CDR3 bases are TGTGCCACCAGCAGAGGGCAGGATGAAAAACTGTTTTTT.

This rearrangement joins TRBV7-9 to TRBJ1-2; D is uncertain. This CDR3 is 16 amino acids long. Germline V gene data show CDR1 as SEHNR and CDR2 as FQNEAQ (reference sequence). V lost 4 bases and J lost 3, with 18 bases in between. The CDR3 here is CASSSWAVRRDYGYTF. CDR3 nucleotides: TGTGCCAGCAGCTCCTGGGCAGTCAGAAGAGACTATGGCTACACCTTC.

This clone was seen more than once but under ten times. The chain carries TRBV5-6 and TRBJ2-7; 7 bases agree with TRBD1. Per germline, CDR1 SGHDT and CDR2 YYEEEE. V shed 0 bases, J shed 3 bases, and the junction held 6 bases outside the gene matches. This CDR3 has 15 residues. The CDR3 bases are TGTGCCAGCAGCTTGGCTGGGACAGTATTCTACGAGCAGTACTTC. Its translation: CASSLAGTVFYEQYF.

This chain connects TRBV9 to TRBJ2-3; maybe TRBD1 (6 bases). Between the trimmed V and J ends, which lost 0 bases and 2 bases, there was a span of 10 bases. The CDR3 runs 15 residues. CDR1 SGDLS and CDR2 YYNGEE come from the germline V gene. The CDR3 DNA follows: TGTGCCAGCAGCGTAGGGGGGCTTAACACAGATACGCAGTATTTT. Translated, it gives CASSVGGLNTDTQYF. Drawing the rest from reference TRBV9 and TRBJ2-3, the complete variable domain is DSGVTQTPKHLITATGQRVTLRCSPRSGDLSVYWYQQSLDQGLQFLIQYYNGEERAKGNILERFSAQQFPDLHSELNLSSLELGDSALYFCASSVGGLNTDTQYFGPGTRLTVL.

This chain connects TRBV19 to TRBJ2-5; TRBD1 matches at 7 bases. Unmatched junction bases numbered 13, after V lost 10 bases and J lost 5 bases. The CDR3 covers 14 residues. Germline V gives CDR1 LNHDA, CDR2 SQIVND (reference sequence). The CDR3 DNA reads TGTGCCACTAGGGAGACAGGGAGTGGGGAGACCCAGTACTTC. Translating it yields CATRETGSGETQYF.

V usage is TRBV5-1 and J usage is TRBJ1-2; D is perhaps TRBD1 (5 bases). This CDR3 comprises 16 residues. Trimming stripped 4 bases from V and 0 bases from J, with 16 bases between. Germline-derived CDR1 and CDR2 are SGHRS and YFSETQ. The CDR3 DNA follows: TGCGCCAGCAGCCCCGGGGGGGTCTTAGCTAACTATGGCTACACCTTC. This gives the protein CASSPGGVLANYGYTF. Looking up the rest from reference TRBV5-1 and TRBJ1-2 gives the full variable domain: KAGVTQTPRYLIKTRGQQVTLSCSPISGHRSVSWYQQTPGQGLQFLFEYFSETQRNKGNFPGRFSGRQFSNSRSEMNVSTLELGDSALYLCASSPGGVLANYGYTFGSGTRLTVV.

The genes are TRBV18 and TRBJ1-1; TRBD1 aligns across 9 bases. CDR3 length: 16 residues. CDR1 and CDR2 from the germline V gene are KGHSH and LQKENI. With 2 bases clipped from V and 6 bases from J, the junction kept 10 bases outside the gene matches. CDR3 in DNA: TGTGCCAGCTCACCAACTGTGGCCGGGACAGGGTCTGAAGCTTTCTTT. This sequence encodes CASSPTVAGTGSEAFF.

The chain joins TRBV5-5 to TRBJ1-2; 8 positions match TRBD1. The CDR3 length is 14 residues. In germline, CDR1 is SGHKS, CDR2 YYEKEE (reference sequence). V trimming: 3 bases; J trimming: 8 bases; junction bases outside the gene matches: 9. Here the CDR3 DNA reads TGTGCCAGCAGCTACGGACAGGGCGGGCGAGGCTACACCTTC. Translating gives CASSYGQGGRGYTF.

This chain joins TRBV12-5 and TRBJ1-2; D gene ambiguous. The V gene's germline CDR1 is LGHNT and CDR2 FRNRAP. The length of the CDR3 is 14 residues. V lost 2 bases to trimming and J lost 1 base, with 8 bases between them. The CDR3: CASGLTGSNYGYTF. The DNA for the CDR3 is TGTGCTAGTGGTTTGACCGGGAGTAACTATGGCTACACCTTC.

This chain's CDR3 is CASSLFSFQETQYF. The CDR3 DNA is TGTGCCAGCAGCTTATTTTCATTCCAAGAGACCCAGTACTTC. This chain uses TRBV7-2 with TRBJ2-5; no clear D gene. Germline loops: CDR1 SGHTA, CDR2 FQGNSA. Trimming took 2 bases from V and 1 from J, leaving 8 bases between them. This CDR3 contains 14 residues.

The J gene is TRBJ2-5, the V gene TRBV5-1; D ambiguous. The CDR3 spans 17 residues. Per germline, CDR1 SGHRS and CDR2 YFSETQ. The ends were cut back, 0 bases at V and 0 bases at J, with 15 bases in the middle. The CDR3 nucleotides read TGCGCCAGCAGCTTGGGGGCCGTAGTTTCTAACCAAGAGACCCAGTACTTC. Encoded protein: CASSLGAVVSNQETQYF.